The 14 T cell receptor beta chains presented below share a single source sample, sequenced in a study of blood T cell repertoires in COVID-19. The repertoire was sequenced with immunoSEQ multiplex PCR; TCRdb's copy has only in-frame clones and lacks some. In the table there are over 110,000 clones, around 88% of which are singletons. Sequencing was carried out using peripheral blood. These TCRs come from a human donor in a cohort sampled during active COVID-19.

The chain is built from TRBV9 and TRBJ1-5; 9 bases fit TRBD1. V gave up 4 bases and J gave up 1 base; unmatched junction bases: 6. CDR1 SGDLS and CDR2 YYNGEE come from the germline V gene. The length of the CDR3 is 16 residues. The CDR3 spells CASSPGTGRSNQPQHF. The CDR3 DNA follows: TGTGCCAGCAGCCCGGGGACAGGGAGAAGCAATCAGCCCCAGCATTTT.

J is TRBJ2-5 and V is TRBV19, with D unresolved. The CDR3 runs to 14 residues. Germline V gene lookup returns CDR1 LNHDA and CDR2 SQIVND (reference sequence). The V and J ends lost 3 bases and 4 bases respectively, with 12 bases between them. CDR3 loop: CASSMMGQGETQYF. CDR3 bases: TGTGCCAGTAGTATGATGGGCCAAGGAGAGACCCAGTACTTC.

The chain employs TRBV6-4 and TRBJ2-3; the match to TRBD1 covers 7 bases. The CDR3 has 14 amino acids. Losses at the gene ends were 2 bases for V and 2 bases for J; bases not matched to a gene: 1. CDR1 and CDR2 from the germline V gene are MRHNA and SNTAGT. CDR3 residues: CASSDGQATDTQYF. The CDR3 coding sequence is TGTGCCAGCAGTGACGGACAGGCCACAGATACGCAGTATTTT.

This clone was recorded a few times. This rearrangement joins TRBV7-9 to TRBJ2-2, with 10 bases matching TRBD2. CDR1 and CDR2 (germline): SEHNR, FQNEAQ (reference sequence). The trim removed 6 bases at V and 14 bases at J, leaving 12 bases unmatched. The length of the CDR3 is 14 residues. CDR3 protein: CASSREGLAGVLFF. The CDR3 DNA reads TGTGCCAGCAGTCGTGAGGGGCTAGCGGGGGTCCTGTTTTTT.

V gene TRBV29-1 combines with J gene TRBJ2-7; 11 bases align to TRBD1. CDR3 length equals 14 residues. V gave up 1 base and J gave up 4 bases; unmatched junction bases: 3. Looked up from germline, CDR1 is SQVTM and CDR2 is ANQGSEA. The DNA of the CDR3 is TGCAGCGTTGAAGGGGGGACAGGGGGATACGAGCAGTACTTC. Its protein is CSVEGGTGGYEQYF.

The chain employs TRBV10-2 and TRBJ2-7; TRBD2 might be the D (5 bases). The CDR3 is 13 residues long. Trimming stripped 3 bases from V and 6 bases from J, with 12 bases between. Germline CDR1 and CDR2: WSHSY and SAAADI. CDR3 DNA: TGCGCCAGCAGTGAAGCGGTGGTCGGCGAGCAGTACTTC. Translated, it gives CASSEAVVGEQYF.

This sequence joins TRBV5-4 and TRBJ2-2; TRBD2 matches at 8 bases. Losses at the gene ends were 6 bases for V and 5 bases for J; bases not matched to a gene: 9. The CDR3 covers 15 residues. Germline V gene lookup returns CDR1 SGHNT and CDR2 YYREEE (reference sequence). The CDR3 sequence is CASTPVAGGTGELFF. CDR3 in DNA: TGTGCCAGCACCCCAGTCGCGGGGGGTACCGGGGAGCTGTTTTTT. Variable domain in full (rest from reference TRBV5-4 and TRBJ2-2): ETGVTQSPTHLIKTRGQQVTLRCSSQSGHNTVSWYQQALGQGPQFIFQYYREEENGRGNFPPRFSGLQFPNYSSELNVNALELDDSALYLCASTPVAGGTGELFFGEGSRLTVL.

The chain recombines TRBV7-2 with TRBJ2-7, with D possibly matching TRBD1 (6 bases). The CDR3 is made up of 15 amino acids. V shed 5 bases and J shed 0 bases, with 14 bases lying between them. Looked up from germline, CDR1 is SGHTA and CDR2 is FQGNSA. As DNA, the CDR3 is TGTGCCAGCAGCCCCAGGGGCCGGAGCTCCTACGAGCAGTACTTC. Amino acids: CASSPRGRSSYEQYF.

The chain is built from TRBV5-4 and TRBJ2-3; D unclear. Germline CDR1 reads SGHNT; CDR2 reads YYREEE (reference sequence). V shed 7 bases and J shed 2 bases, with 14 bases lying between them. CDR3 length: 14 amino acids. The CDR3 region has the DNA TGTGCCAGCTCTCGAGAGATTCACACAGATACGCAGTATTTT. It is translated as CASSREIHTDTQYF.

The chain links TRBV5-4 to TRBJ1-2, with D hard to call. Germline V gene sequence: CDR1 SGHNT, CDR2 YYREEE (reference sequence). Trimming removed 4 bases from V and 3 bases from J, with 16 bases in between. The CDR3 totals 15 residues. CDR3: CASSHGGAGDYGYTF. The CDR3, as DNA: TGTGCCAGCAGCCATGGAGGAGCAGGAGACTATGGCTACACCTTC.

The gene calls are TRBV5-1 and TRBJ2-7; TRBD2 is a possible D gene (5 bases). The V end was cut by 4 bases, the J end by 6 bases, with 26 bases between. The CDR3 is 17 residues long. The germline V gene encodes CDR1 SGHRS and CDR2 YFSETQ. CDR3 bases: TGCGCCAGCAGCGCCGGCTTGACTATCCCGATAGGCGGCGAGCAGTACTTC. This translates into CASSAGLTIPIGGEQYF.

V gene TRBV9 combines with J gene TRBJ2-1; TRBD1 matches at 10 bases. Germline V gene lookup returns CDR1 SGDLS and CDR2 YYNGEE. Trimming removed 3 bases from V and 8 bases from J; junction bases left unmatched: 8. This CDR3 has 15 amino acids. DNA of the CDR3: TGTGCCAGCAGCGGACCCGGGACAGGGGTCGATGAGCAGTTCTTC. Translation gives CASSGPGTGVDEQFF. Complete variable domain (other parts from reference TRBV9 and TRBJ2-1): DSGVTQTPKHLITATGQRVTLRCSPRSGDLSVYWYQQSLDQGLQFLIQYYNGEERAKGNILERFSAQQFPDLHSELNLSSLELGDSALYFCASSGPGTGVDEQFFGPGTRLTVL.

This chain joins TRBV6-5 and TRBJ2-1, with 8 nucleotides matching TRBD1. V lost 9 bases, J lost 6 bases, and 7 bases stayed unmatched. Germline V gene data show CDR1 as MNHEY and CDR2 as SVGAGI. The CDR3 covers 13 residues. The DNA of the CDR3 is TGTGCCAGTGGAGGACAGGGAGTCAATGAGCAGTTCTTC. Translating gives CASGGQGVNEQFF.

For the CDR3, the DNA is TGTGCCAGCAGCCGGGCTGAAAGGTACAATTCACCCCTCCACTTT. It specifies CASSRAERYNSPLHF. The V call is TRBV14, the J call TRBJ1-6; D is undetermined. CDR3 size: 15 residues. Trimming took off 4 bases at V and 7 bases at J, with 14 bases between the two ends. From germline, CDR1 is SGHDN and CDR2 FVKESK.